The clone carrying this T cell receptor beta chain was seen more than once but under ten times. Tregs were sorted as CD4+CD25+CD127-/low cells. CDR3 length equals 17 residues. Deletions cut 7 bases from V and 3 bases from J, with 25 bases between. Germline lookup yields CDR1 SGDLS and CDR2 YYNGEE. Using its own MiXCR run on the 5' RACE reads, TCRdb lists one record per CDR3 protein. This sample has about 43,000 distinct CDR3 sequences, with roughly 20% found just once. Sequenced material: Tregs sorted from a lymph node. The TCR comes from a female donor with breast cancer. The V gene is TRBV9, the J gene TRBJ1-2; no definite D call. The CDR3 protein is CASGYNSRTPGHYGYTF. CDR3 coding DNA: TGTGCCAGCGGATACAACTCGAGGACTCCTGGGCACTATGGCTACACCTTC.